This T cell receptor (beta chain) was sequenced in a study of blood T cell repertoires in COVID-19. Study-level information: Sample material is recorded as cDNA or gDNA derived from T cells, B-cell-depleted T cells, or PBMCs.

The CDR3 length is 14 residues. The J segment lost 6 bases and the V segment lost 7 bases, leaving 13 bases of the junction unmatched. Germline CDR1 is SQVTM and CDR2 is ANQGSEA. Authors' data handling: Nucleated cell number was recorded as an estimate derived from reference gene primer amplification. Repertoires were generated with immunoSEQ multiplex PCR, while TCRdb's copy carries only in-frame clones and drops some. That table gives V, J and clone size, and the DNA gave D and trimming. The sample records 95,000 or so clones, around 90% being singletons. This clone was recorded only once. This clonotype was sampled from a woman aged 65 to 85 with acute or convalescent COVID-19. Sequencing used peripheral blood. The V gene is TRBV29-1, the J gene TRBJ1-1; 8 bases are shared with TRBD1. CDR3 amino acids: CSGQTGAKSPEAFF. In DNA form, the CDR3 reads TGCAGCGGCCAGACAGGGGCCAAGTCGCCTGAAGCTTTCTTT.